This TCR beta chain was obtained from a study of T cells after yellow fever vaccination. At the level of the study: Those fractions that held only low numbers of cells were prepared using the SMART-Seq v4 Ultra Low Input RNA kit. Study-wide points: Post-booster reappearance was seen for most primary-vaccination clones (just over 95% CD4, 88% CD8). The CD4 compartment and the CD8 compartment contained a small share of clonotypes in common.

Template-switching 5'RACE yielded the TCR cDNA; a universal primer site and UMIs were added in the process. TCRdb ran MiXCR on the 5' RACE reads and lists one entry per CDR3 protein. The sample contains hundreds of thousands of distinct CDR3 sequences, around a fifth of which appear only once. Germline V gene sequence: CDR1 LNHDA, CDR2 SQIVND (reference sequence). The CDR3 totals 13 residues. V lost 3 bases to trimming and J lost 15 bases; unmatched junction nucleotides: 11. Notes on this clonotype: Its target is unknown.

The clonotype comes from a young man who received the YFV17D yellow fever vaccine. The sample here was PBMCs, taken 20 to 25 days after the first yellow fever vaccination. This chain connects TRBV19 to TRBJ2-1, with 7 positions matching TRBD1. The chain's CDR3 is CASSILGQLHRFF. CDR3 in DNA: TGTGCCAGTAGTATCCTGGGACAGCTTCACAGGTTCTTC.